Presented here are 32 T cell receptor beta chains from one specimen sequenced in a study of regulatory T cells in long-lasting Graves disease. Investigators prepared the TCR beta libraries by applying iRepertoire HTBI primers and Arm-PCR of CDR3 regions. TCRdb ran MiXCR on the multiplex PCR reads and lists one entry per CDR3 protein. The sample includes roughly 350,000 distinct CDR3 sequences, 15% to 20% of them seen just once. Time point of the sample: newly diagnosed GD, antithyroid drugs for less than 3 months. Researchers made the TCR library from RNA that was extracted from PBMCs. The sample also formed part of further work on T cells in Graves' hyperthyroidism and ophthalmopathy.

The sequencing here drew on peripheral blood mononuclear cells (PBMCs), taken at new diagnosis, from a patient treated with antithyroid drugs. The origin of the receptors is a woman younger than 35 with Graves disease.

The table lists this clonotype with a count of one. The DNA of the CDR3 is TGTGCCAGCAGAGATGACAGGGGTGGTAATTCACCCCTCCACTTT. This codes for CASRDDRGGNSPLHF. The J gene is TRBJ1-6, the V gene TRBV2; 8 nucleotides agree with TRBD1. The CDR3 covers 15 residues. Unmatched junction bases numbered 7, after V lost 6 bases and J lost 6 bases. From germline, CDR1 is SNHLY and CDR2 FYNNEI.

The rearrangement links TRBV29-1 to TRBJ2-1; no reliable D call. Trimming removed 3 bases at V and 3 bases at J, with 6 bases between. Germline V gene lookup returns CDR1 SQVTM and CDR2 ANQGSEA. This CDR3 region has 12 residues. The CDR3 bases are TGCAGCGTTGACGGGTACTACAATGAGCAGTTCTTC. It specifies CSVDGYYNEQFF.

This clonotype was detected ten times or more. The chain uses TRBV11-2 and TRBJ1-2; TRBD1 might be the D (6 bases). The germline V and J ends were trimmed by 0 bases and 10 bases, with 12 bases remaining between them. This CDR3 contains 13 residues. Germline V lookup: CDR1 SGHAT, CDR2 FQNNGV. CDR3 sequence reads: CASSLDPGHSYTF. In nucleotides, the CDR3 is TGTGCCAGCAGCTTAGATCCGGGACACTCCTACACCTTC. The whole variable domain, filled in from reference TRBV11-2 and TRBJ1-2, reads EAGVAQSPRYKIIEKRQSVAFWCNPISGHATLYWYQQILGQGPKLLIQFQNNGVVDDSQLPKDRFSAERLKGVDSTLKIQPAKLEDSAVYLCASSLDPGHSYTFGSGTRLTVV.

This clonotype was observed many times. For the CDR3, the DNA is TGTGCCAGCAGGTCGGGCACAGATACGCAGTATTTT. Translating it yields CASRSGTDTQYF. This chain connects TRBV6-1 to TRBJ2-3; D call uncertain. Germline CDR1 is MNHNS and CDR2 is SASEGT. V was clipped by 6 bases and J by 1 base, with 5 bases between them. The CDR3 extends over 12 amino acids.

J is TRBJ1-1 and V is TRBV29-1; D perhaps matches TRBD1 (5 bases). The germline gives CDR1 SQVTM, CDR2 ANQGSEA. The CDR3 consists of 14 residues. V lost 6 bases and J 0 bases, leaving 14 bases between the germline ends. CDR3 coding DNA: TGCAGCGTCGCGGGGGGGGGGATGAACACTGAAGCTTTCTTT. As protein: CSVAGGGMNTEAFF.

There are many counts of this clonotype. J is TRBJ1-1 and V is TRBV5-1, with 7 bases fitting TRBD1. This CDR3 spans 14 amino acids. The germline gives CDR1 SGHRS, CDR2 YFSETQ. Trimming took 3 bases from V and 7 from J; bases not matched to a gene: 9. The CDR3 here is CASSSTGHRGEAFF. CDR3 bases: TGCGCCAGCAGCTCGACAGGGCATAGGGGTGAAGCTTTCTTT.

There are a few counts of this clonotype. The CDR3 spells CSVNSGVNQPQHF. Here the CDR3 DNA reads TGCAGTGTAAATTCAGGGGTAAATCAGCCCCAGCATTTT. The chain recombines TRBV20-1 with TRBJ1-5; a possible D gene is TRBD1 (6 bases). Trimming took off 7 bases at V and 4 bases at J, with 14 bases between the two ends. The V gene's germline CDR1 is DFQATT and CDR2 SNEGSKA (reference sequence). The CDR3 length is 13 residues.

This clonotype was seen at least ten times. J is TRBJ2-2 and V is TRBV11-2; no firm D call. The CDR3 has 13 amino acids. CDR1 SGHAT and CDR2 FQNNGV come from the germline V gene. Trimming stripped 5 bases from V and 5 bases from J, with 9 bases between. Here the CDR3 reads CASSARKTGELFF. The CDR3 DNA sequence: TGTGCCAGCAGCGCCCGAAAGACCGGGGAGCTGTTTTTT.

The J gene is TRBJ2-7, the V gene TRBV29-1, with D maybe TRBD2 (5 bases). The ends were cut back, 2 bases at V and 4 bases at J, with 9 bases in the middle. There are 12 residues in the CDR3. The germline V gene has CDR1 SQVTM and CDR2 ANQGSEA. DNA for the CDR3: TGCAGCGTTGAAAGGGAGCAGTACGAGCAGTACTTC. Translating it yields CSVEREQYEQYF.

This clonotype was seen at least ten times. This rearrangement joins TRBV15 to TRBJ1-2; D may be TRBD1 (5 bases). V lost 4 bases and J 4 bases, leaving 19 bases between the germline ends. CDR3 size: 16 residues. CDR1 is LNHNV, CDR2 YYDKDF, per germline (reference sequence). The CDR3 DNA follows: TGTGCCACCAGCACTCTTTGGGTAACAGGTGGCTATGGCTACACCTTC. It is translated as CATSTLWVTGGYGYTF.

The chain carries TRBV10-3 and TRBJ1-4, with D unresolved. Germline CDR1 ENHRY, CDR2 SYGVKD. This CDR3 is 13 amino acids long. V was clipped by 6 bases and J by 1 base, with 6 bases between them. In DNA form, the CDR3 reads TGTGCCATCAGCCAGGAAACTAATGAAAAACTGTTTTTT. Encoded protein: CAISQETNEKLFF.

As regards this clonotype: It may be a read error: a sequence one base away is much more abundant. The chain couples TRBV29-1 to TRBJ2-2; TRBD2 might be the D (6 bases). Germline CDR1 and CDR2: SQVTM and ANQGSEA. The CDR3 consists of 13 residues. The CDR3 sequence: CSVPAGRTGGLFF. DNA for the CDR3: TGCAGCGTTCCCGCGGGGCGCACCGGGGGGCTGTTTTTT.

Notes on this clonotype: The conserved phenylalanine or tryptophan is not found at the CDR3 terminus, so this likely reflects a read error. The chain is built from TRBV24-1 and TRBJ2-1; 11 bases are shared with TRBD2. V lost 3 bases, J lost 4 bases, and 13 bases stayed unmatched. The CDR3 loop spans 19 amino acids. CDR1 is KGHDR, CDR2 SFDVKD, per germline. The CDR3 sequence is CATSDHRGLAGGPYNEQFL. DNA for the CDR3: TGTGCCACCAGTGATCACAGGGGATTAGCGGGAGGGCCGTACAATGAGCAGTTCTTA.

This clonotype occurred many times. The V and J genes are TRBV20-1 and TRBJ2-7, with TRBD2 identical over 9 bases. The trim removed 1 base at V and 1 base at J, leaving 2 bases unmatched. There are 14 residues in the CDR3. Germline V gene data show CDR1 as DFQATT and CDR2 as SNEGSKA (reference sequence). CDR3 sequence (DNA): TGCAGTGCTAGAGGGCTAGCGGGGTCCTACGAGCAGTACTTC. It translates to CSARGLAGSYEQYF.

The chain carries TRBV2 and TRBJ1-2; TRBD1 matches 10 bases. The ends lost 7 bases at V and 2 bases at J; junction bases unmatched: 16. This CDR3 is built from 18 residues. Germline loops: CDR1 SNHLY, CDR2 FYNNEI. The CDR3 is CASKGVSVGTGENYGYTF. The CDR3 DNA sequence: TGTGCCAGCAAAGGAGTGAGCGTGGGGACAGGGGAAAACTATGGCTACACCTTC.

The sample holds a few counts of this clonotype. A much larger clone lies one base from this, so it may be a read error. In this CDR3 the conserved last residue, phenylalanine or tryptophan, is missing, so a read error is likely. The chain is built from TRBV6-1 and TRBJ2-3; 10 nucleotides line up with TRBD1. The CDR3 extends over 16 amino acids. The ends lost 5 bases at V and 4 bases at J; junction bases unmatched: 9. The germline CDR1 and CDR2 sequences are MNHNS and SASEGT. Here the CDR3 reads CASSPPRDRGSDTQYL. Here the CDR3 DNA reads TGTGCCAGCAGTCCCCCCCGGGACAGGGGTTCAGATACGCAGTATCTT.

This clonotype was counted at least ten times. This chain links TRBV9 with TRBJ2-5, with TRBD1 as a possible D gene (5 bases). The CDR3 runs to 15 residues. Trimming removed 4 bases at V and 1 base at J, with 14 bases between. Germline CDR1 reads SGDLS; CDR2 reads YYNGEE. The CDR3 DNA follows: TGTGCCAGCAGCTCTGGGGCGAGTTTCCAAGAGACCCAGTACTTC. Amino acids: CASSSGASFQETQYF.

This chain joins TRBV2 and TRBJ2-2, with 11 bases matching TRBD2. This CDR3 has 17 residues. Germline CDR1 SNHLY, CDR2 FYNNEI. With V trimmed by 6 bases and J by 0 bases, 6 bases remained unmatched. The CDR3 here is CASRVGTSGSNTGELFF. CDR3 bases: TGTGCCAGCAGGGTCGGGACTAGCGGATCGAACACCGGGGAGCTGTTTTTT. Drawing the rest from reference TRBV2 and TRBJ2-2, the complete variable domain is EPEVTQTPSHQVTQMGQEVILRCVPISNHLYFYWYRQILGQKVEFLVSFYNNEISEKSEIFDDQFSVERPDGSNFTLKIRSTKLEDSAMYFCASRVGTSGSNTGELFFGEGSRLTVL.

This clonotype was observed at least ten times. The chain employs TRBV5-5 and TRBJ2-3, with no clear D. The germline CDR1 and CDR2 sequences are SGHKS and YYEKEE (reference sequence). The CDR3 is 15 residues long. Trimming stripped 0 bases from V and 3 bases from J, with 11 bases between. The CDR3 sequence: CASSLAGPGTDTQYF. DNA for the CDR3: TGTGCCAGCAGCTTGGCCGGGCCCGGGACAGATACGCAGTATTTT.

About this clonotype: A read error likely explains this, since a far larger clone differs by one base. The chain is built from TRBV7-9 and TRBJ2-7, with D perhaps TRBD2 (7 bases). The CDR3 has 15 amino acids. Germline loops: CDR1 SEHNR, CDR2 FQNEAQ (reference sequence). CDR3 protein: CTSSLGGASVYEQYF. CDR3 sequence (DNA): TGTACCAGCAGCCTTGGGGGGGCTTCCGTCTACGAGCAGTACTTC.

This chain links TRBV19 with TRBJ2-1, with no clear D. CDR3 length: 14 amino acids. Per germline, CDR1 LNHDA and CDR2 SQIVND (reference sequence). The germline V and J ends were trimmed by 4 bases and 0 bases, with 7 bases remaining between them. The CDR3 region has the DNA TGTGCCAGTAGTAGTCCGAGCTCCTACAATGAGCAGTTCTTC. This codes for CASSSPSSYNEQFF.

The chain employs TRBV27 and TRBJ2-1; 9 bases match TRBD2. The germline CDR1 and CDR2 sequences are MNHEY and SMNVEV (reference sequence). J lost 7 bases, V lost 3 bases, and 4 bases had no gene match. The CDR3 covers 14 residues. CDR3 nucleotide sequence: TGTGCCAGCAGTTTGCGGGGGGGCCTGAATGAGCAGTTCTTC. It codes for CASSLRGGLNEQFF.

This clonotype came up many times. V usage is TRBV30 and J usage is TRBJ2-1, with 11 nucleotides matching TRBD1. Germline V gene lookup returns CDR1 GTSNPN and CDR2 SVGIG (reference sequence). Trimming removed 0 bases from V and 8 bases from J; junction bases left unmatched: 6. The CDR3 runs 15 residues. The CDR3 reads CAWSVGQGAIDEQFF. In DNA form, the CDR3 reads TGTGCCTGGAGTGTAGGACAGGGGGCGATCGATGAGCAGTTCTTC.

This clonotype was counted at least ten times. The CDR3 region has the DNA TGTGCCAGCAGTTACTCGGCTGGGGGCACTGAAGCTTTCTTT. This sequence encodes CASSYSAGGTEAFF. The chain has TRBV6-6 and TRBJ1-1, with a tentative D call TRBD1 (5 bases). The CDR3 extends over 14 amino acids. The V gene's germline CDR1 is MNHNY and CDR2 SVGAGI (reference sequence). V lost 0 bases and J 4 bases, leaving 9 bases between the germline ends.

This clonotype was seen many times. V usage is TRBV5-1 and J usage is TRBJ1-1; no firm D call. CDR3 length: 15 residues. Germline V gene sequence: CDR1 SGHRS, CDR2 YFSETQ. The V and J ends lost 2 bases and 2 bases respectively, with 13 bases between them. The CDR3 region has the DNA TGCGCCAGCAGCTTCGCACCTGGATTAAACACTGAAGCTTTCTTT. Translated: CASSFAPGLNTEAFF.

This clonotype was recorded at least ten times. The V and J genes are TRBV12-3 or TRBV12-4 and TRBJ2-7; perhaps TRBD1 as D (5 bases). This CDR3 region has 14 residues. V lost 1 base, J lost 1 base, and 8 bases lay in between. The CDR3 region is CASSLVGESYEQYF. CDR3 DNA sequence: TGTGCCAGCAGTTTAGTAGGGGAATCCTACGAGCAGTACTTC.

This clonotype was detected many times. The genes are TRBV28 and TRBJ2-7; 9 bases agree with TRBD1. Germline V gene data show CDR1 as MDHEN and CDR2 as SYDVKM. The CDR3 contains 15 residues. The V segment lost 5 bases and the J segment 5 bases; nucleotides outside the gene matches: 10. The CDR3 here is CASSRPGQGIHEQYF. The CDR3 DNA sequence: TGTGCCAGCAGTCGTCCCGGACAGGGGATCCACGAGCAGTACTTC.

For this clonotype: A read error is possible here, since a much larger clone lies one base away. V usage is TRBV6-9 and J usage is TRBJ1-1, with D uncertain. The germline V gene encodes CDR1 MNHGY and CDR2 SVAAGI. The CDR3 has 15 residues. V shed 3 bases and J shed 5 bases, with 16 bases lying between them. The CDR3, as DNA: TGTGCCAGCAGTTACCCTGGTCTTAGATGGACTGAAGCTTTCTTT. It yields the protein CASSYPGLRWTEAFF.

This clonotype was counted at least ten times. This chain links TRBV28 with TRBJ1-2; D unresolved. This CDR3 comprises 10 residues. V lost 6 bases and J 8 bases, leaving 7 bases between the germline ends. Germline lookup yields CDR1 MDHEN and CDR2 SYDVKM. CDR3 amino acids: CASRHKGYTF. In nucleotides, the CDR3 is TGTGCCAGCAGACACAAGGGCTACACCTTC.

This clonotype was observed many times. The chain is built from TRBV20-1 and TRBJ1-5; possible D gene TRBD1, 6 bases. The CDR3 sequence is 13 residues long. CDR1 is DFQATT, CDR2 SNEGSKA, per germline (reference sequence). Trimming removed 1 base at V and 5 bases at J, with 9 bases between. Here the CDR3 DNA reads TGCAGTGCTAGAGGACAGGCCGATCAGCCCCAGCATTTT. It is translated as CSARGQADQPQHF.

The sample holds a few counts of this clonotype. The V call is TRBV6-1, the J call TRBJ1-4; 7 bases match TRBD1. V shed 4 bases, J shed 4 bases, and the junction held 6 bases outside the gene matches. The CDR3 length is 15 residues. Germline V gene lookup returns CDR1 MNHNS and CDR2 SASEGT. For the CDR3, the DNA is TGTGCCAGCAGTGGGGGACAGCCCCGTAATGAAAAACTGTTTTTT. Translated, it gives CASSGGQPRNEKLFF.

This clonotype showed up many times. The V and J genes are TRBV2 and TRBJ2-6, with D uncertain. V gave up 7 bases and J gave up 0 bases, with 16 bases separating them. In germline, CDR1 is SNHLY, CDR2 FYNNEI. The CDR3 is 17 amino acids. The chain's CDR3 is CASKLGATTSGANVLTF. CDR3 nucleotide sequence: TGTGCCAGCAAACTGGGCGCTACCACCTCTGGGGCCAACGTCCTGACTTTC.